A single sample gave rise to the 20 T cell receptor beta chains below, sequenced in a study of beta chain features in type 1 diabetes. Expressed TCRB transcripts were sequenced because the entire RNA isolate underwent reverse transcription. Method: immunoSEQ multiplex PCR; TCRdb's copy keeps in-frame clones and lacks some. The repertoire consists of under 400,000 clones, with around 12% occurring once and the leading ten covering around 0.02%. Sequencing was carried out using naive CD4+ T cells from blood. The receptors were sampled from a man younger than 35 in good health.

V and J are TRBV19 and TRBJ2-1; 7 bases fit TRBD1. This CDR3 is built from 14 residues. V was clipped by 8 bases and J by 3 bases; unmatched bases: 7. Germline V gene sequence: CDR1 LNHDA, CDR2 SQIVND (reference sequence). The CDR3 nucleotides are TGTGCCAGTGCACAGGGGTTAAACTACAATGAGCAGTTCTTC. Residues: CASAQGLNYNEQFF.

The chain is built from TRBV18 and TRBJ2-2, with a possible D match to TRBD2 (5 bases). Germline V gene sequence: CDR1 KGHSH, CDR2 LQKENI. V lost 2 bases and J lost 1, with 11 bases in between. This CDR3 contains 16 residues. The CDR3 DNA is TGTGCCAGCTCACCATTTTCCACTAGGAACACCGGGGAGCTGTTTTTT. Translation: CASSPFSTRNTGELFF.

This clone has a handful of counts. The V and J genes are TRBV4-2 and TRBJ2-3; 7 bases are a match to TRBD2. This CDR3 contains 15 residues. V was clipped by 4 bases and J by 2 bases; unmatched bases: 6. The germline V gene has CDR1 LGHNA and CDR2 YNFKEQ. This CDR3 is CASSPRSGVTDTQYF. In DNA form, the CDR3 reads TGTGCCAGCAGCCCCCGGAGCGGGGTCACAGATACGCAGTATTTT.

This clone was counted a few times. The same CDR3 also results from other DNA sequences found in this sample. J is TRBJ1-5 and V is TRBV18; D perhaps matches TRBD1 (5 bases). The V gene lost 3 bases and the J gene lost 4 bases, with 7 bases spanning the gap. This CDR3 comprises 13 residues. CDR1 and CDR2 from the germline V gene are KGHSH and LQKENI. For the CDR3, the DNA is TGTGCCAGCTCACCGCAGGGAAATCAGCCCCAGCATTTT. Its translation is CASSPQGNQPQHF. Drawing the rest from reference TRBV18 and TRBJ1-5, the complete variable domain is NAGVMQNPRHLVRRRGQEARLRCSPMKGHSHVYWYRQLPEEGLKFMVYLQKENIIDESGMPKERFSAEFPKEGPSILRIQQVVRGDSAAYFCASSPQGNQPQHFGDGTRLSIL.

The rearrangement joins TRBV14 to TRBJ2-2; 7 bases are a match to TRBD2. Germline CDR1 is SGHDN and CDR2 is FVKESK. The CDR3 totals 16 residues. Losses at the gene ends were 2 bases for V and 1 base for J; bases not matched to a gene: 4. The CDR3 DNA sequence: TGTGCCAGCAGCCAAAGGCCGGGGGGGAACACCGGGGAGCTGTTTTTT. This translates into CASSQRPGGNTGELFF. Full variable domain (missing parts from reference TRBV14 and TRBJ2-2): EAGVTQFPSHSVIEKGQTVTLRCDPISGHDNLYWYRRVMGKEIKFLLHFVKESKQDESGMPNNRFLAERTGGTYSTLKVQPAELEDSGVYFCASSQRPGGNTGELFFGEGSRLTVL.

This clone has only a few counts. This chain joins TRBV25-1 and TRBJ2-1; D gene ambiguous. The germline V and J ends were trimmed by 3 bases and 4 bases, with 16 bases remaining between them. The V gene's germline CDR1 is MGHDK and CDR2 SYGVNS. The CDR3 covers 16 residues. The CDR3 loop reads CASSESWSSSYNEQFF. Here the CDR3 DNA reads TGTGCCAGCAGTGAGTCCTGGTCTTCTAGTTACAATGAGCAGTTCTTC.

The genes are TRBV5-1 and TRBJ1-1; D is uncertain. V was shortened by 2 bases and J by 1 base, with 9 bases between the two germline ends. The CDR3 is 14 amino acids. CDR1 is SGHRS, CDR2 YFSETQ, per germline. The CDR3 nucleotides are TGCGCCAGCAGCTTCGCAGGTCGGAACACTGAAGCTTTCTTT. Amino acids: CASSFAGRNTEAFF.

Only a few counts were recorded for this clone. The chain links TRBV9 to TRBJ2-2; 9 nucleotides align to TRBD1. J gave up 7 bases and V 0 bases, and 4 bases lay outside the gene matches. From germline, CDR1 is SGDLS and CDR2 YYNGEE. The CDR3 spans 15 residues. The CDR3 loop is CASSVGQGGSGELFF. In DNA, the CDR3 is TGTGCCAGCAGCGTAGGACAGGGGGGGAGCGGGGAGCTGTTTTTT. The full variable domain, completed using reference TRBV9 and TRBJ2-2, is DSGVTQTPKHLITATGQRVTLRCSPRSGDLSVYWYQQSLDQGLQFLIQYYNGEERAKGNILERFSAQQFPDLHSELNLSSLELGDSALYFCASSVGQGGSGELFFGEGSRLTVL.

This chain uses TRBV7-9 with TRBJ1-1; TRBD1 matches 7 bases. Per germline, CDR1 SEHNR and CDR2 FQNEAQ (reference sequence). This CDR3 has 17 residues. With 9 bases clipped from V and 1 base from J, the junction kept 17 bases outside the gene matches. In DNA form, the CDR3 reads TGTGCCAGTTCTGTTTCAGCTGTCGGGACAGCGAACACTGAAGCTTTCTTT. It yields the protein CASSVSAVGTANTEAFF.

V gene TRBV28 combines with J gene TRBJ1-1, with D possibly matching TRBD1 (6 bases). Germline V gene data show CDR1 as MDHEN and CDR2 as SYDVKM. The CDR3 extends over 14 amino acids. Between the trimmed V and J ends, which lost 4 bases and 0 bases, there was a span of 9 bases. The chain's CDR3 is CASSSGTLNTEAFF. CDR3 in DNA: TGTGCCAGCAGTTCGGGGACACTGAACACTGAAGCTTTCTTT.

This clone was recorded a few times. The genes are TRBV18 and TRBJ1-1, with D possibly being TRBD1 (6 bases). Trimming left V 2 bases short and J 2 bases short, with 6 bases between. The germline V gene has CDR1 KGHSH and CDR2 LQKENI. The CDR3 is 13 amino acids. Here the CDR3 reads CASSPGTNTEAFF. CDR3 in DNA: TGTGCCAGCTCACCAGGGACAAACACTGAAGCTTTCTTT.

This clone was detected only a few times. CDR3 sequence: CASSTGGWDTEAFF. The CDR3 DNA sequence: TGTGCCAGCAGCACAGGGGGCTGGGACACTGAAGCTTTCTTT. This chain joins TRBV5-4 and TRBJ1-1; the match to TRBD1 covers 9 bases. The CDR3 runs 14 residues. Trimming removed 4 bases from V and 3 bases from J; junction bases left unmatched: 4. Germline-derived CDR1 and CDR2 are SGHNT and YYREEE (reference sequence).

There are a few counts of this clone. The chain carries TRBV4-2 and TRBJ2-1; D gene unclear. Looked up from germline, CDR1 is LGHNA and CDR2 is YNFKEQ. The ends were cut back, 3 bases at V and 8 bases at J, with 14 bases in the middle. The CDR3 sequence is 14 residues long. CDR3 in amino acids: CASSHWPPRDEQFF. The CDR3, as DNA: TGTGCCAGCAGCCATTGGCCCCCTCGGGATGAGCAGTTCTTC.

The CDR3: CASSLGQAYPYEQYF. CDR3 coding DNA: TGTGCCAGCAGCTTGGGCCAGGCCTACCCCTACGAGCAGTACTTC. The chain employs TRBV11-1 and TRBJ2-7; no definite D call. Between the trimmed V and J ends, which lost 3 bases and 2 bases, there was a span of 14 bases. Per germline, CDR1 SGHAT and CDR2 FQDESV (reference sequence). This CDR3 spans 15 amino acids.

The CDR3 region is CASILMDRGLANYGYTF. CDR3 sequence (DNA): TGTGCCAGCATCCTAATGGACAGGGGGTTAGCTAACTATGGCTACACCTTC. The rearrangement links TRBV7-9 to TRBJ1-2, with 10 bases that match TRBD1. The V gene end was trimmed by 7 bases and the J gene end by 0 bases; junction bases not matched to a gene: 11. Germline values: CDR1 SEHNR, CDR2 FQNEAQ (reference sequence). The CDR3 runs to 17 residues.

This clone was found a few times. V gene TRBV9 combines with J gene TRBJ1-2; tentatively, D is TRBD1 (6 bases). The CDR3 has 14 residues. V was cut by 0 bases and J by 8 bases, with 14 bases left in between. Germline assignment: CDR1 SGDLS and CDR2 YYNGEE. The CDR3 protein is CASSVGQARGGYTF. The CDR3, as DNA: TGTGCCAGCAGCGTAGGACAGGCCCGGGGCGGCTACACCTTC.

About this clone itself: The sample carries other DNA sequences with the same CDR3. CDR3 amino acids: CASSYSGSLAKNIQYF. The CDR3 nucleotides read TGTGCCAGCAGTTACTCCGGGAGTTTAGCCAAAAACATTCAGTACTTC. The chain employs TRBV6-5 and TRBJ2-4; possibly TRBD2 for D (6 bases). Trimming removed 0 bases from V and 0 bases from J, with 9 bases in between. The CDR3 consists of 16 residues. Germline CDR1 and CDR2: MNHEY and SVGAGI.

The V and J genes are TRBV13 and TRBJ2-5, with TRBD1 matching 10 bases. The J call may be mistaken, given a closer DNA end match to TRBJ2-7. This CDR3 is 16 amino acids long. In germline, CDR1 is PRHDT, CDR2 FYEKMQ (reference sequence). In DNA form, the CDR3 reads TGTGCCAGCAGCTCAGCTCCGGGACAGGGGTCCTACGAGCAGTACTTC. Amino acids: CASSSAPGQGSYEQYF.

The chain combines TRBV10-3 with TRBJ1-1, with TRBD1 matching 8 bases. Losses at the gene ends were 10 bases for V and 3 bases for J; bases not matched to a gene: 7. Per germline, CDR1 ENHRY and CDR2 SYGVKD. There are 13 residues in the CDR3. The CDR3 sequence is CASRQGLHTEAFF. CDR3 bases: TGTGCCAGCAGACAGGGGTTGCACACTGAAGCTTTCTTT.

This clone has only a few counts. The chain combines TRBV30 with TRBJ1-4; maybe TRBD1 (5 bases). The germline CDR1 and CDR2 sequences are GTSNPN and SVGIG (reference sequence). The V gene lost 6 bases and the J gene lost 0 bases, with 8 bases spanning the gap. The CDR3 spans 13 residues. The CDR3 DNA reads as TGTGCCTGCTCGGGGGCAACTAATGAAAAACTGTTTTTT. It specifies CACSGATNEKLFF. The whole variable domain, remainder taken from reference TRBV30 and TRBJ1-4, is SQTIHQWPATLVQPVGSPLSLECTVEGTSNPNLYWYRQAAGRGLQLLFYSVGIGQISSEVPQNLSASRPQDRQFILSSKKLLLSDSGFYLCACSGATNEKLFFGSGTQLSVL.